The following is a TCR beta chain sequence with its context. The antigen remains undetermined. This specimen belongs to a study of shared clonotypes between healthy human individuals. Regarding the study as a whole: The rarefaction results pointed to incomplete sorted-subset sequencing despite large depth.

As defined, naive CD8 cells were CD45RO-negative and positively selected for CCR7, with terminally differentiated effector memory CD45RA+ cells excluded. Germline CDR1 reads MNHEY; CDR2 reads SVGAGI. The CDR3 totals 15 residues. V lost 2 bases, J lost 2 bases, and 4 bases stayed unmatched. The method was immunoSEQ multiplex PCR; TCRdb's version includes in-frame clones alone and lacks a portion of them. The sample shows about 2.2 million clones, 93% of them seen only once. The V call is TRBV6-5, the J call TRBJ2-3, with 7 positions matching TRBD2. The TCR sequence derives from a young man in good health. Some clones in this sample may be carry-over from other donors' samples. Material: naive CD8+ T cells from PBMCs. The CDR3 DNA reads as TGTGCCAGCAGTTACGTAGCGGGTATCACAGATACGCAGTATTTT. This gives the protein CASSYVAGITDTQYF.